The entry below describes one TCR beta chain. Germline values: CDR1 SGHRS, CDR2 YFSETQ. The CDR3 sequence is 17 residues long. The junction had 8 bases not matched to a gene; V was cut back by 0 bases and J by 3 bases. The data were taken from a study of blood T cell repertoires in COVID-19. Study-level information: Some COVID-19 samples were acute and others convalescent; all came from the United States, Italy and Spain. T cells, B-cell-depleted T cells, or PBMCs supplied cDNA or gDNA.

Per the authors' pipeline: Amplification with reference gene primers provided the estimates of nucleated cell counts. Here immunoSEQ multiplex PCR was the method, and the copy in TCRdb shows in-frame clones only, minus some. The DNA was the basis for D and trimming; V, J and clone size are from that table. The data contain 250,000 to 300,000 clones, approximately 90% of them seen just once; the ten biggest clones take up around 2.2%. The material sequenced was peripheral blood. The chain links TRBV5-1 to TRBJ2-3; TRBD2 aligns across 9 bases. The clonotype comes from a woman aged 45-65 years who had recovered from COVID-19. CDR3 protein: CASSLVASGTITDTQYF. CDR3 coding DNA: TGCGCCAGCAGCTTGGTAGCTAGCGGGACGATTACAGATACGCAGTATTTT. The full variable domain, with the rest looked up from reference TRBV5-1 and TRBJ2-3, is KAGVTQTPRYLIKTRGQQVTLSCSPISGHRSVSWYQQTPGQGLQFLFEYFSETQRNKGNFPGRFSGRQFSNSRSEMNVSTLELGDSALYLCASSLVASGTITDTQYFGPGTRLTVL.